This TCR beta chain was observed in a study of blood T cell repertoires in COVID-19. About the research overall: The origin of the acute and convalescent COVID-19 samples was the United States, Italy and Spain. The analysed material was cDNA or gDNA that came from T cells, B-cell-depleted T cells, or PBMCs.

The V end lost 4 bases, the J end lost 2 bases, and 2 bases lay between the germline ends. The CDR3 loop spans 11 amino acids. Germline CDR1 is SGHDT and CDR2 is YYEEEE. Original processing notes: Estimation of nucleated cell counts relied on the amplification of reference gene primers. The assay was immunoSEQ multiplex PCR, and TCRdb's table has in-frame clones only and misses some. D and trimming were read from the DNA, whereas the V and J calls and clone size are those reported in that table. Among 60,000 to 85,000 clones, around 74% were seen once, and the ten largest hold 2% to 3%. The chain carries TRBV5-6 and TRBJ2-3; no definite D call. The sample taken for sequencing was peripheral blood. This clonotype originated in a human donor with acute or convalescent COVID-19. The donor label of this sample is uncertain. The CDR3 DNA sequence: TGTGCCAGCAGCCACACAGATACGCAGTATTTT. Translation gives CASSHTDTQYF.